This TCR beta chain is from a study of blood T cell repertoires in COVID-19. Study-level information: Collection of acute and convalescent COVID-19 samples took place in the United States, Italy and Spain. Sample material is recorded as cDNA or gDNA derived from T cells, B-cell-depleted T cells, or PBMCs.

Germline V gene sequence: CDR1 LNHDA, CDR2 SQIVND (reference sequence). This CDR3 is built from 13 residues. Trimming left V 6 bases short and J 4 bases short, with 12 bases between. In the authors' methods: Amplification of reference gene primers was used by the study to estimate nucleated cell counts. TCRdb's table, derived via immunoSEQ multiplex PCR, lists solely in-frame clones and lacks some. V and J calls and clone size are as listed in that table; D and trimming were resolved from the DNA. The table has some 87,000 clones, about 92% seen once; the top ten hold approximately 6.3%. The V and J genes are TRBV19 and TRBJ1-2; D might be TRBD1 (5 bases). The sequence was collected from a woman aged 55-70 years with active COVID-19. Sequenced input: peripheral blood. The CDR3 DNA is TGTGCCAGTAGGACACCGGGGGTCTATGGCTACACCTTC. Translation: CASRTPGVYGYTF.